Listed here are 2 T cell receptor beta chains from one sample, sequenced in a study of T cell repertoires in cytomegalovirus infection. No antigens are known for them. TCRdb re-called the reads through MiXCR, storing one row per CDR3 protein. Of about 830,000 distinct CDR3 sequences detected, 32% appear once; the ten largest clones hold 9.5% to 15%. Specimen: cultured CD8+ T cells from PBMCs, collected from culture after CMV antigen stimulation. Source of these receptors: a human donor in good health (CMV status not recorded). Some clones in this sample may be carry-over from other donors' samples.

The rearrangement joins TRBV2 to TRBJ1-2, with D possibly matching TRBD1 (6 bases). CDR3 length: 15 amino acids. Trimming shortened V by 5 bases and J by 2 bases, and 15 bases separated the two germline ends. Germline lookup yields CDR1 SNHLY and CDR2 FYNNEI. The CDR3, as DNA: TGTGCCAGCAGTTCACTCCCCACAGGGAACTATGGCTACACCTTC. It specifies CASSSLPTGNYGYTF.

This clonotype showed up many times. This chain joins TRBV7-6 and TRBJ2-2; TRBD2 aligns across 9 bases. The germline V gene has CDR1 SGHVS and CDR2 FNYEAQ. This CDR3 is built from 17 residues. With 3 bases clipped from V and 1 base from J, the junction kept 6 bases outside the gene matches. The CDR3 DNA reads TGTGCCAGCAGCTTGCCTAGCGGGGAGCTGAACACCGGGGAGCTGTTTTTT. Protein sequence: CASSLPSGELNTGELFF.